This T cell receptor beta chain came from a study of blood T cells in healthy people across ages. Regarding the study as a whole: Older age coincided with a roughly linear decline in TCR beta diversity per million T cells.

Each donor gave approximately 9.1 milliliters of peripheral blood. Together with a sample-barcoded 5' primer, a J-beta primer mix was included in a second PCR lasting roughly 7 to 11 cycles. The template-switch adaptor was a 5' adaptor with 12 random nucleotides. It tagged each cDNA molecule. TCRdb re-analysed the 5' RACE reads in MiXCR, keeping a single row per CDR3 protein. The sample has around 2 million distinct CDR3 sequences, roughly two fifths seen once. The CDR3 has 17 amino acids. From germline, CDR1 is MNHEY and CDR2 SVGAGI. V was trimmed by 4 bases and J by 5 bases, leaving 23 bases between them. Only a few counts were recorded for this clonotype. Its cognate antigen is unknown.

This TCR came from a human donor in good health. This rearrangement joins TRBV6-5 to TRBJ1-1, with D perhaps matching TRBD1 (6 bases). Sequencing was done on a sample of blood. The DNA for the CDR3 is TGTGCCAGCAGTTTCCTCGGGAGTAGGGGGGGGAGTACTGAAGCTTTCTTT. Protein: CASSFLGSRGGSTEAFF.